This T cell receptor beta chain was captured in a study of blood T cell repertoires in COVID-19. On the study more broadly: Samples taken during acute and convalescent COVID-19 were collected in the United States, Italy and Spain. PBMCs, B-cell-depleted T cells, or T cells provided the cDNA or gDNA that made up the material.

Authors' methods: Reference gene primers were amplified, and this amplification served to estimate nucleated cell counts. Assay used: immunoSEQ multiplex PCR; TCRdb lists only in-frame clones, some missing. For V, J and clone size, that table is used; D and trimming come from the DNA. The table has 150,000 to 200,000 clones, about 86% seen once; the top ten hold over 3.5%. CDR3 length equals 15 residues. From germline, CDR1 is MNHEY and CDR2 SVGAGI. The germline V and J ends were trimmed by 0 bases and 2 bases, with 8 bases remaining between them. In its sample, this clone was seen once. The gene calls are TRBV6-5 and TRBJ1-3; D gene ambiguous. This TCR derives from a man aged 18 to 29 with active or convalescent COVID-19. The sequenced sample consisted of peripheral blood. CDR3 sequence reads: CASSYSEGTGNTIYF. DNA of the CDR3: TGTGCCAGCAGTTACTCGGAGGGTACTGGAAACACCATATATTTT.